This record covers a single T cell receptor beta chain. This sample was taken from a study of OX40 agonist ivuxolimab in advanced cancers. About the study: The patients got ivuxolimab, which is an agonistic anti-OX40 (CD134) antibody. Partial responses were achieved by three patients: one hepatocellular carcinoma, two cutaneous melanoma.

Libraries were prepared by immunoSEQ multiplex PCR; TCRdb keeps only in-frame clonotypes and omits some of them. The sample holds tens of thousands of clones; about four fifths are singletons and the top ten take around 0.75%. CDR1 is SGHTA, CDR2 FQGNSA, per germline. Trimming took off 5 bases at V and 3 bases at J, with 5 bases between the two ends. This CDR3 region has 11 residues. V gene TRBV7-2 combines with J gene TRBJ2-7; D is ambiguous. This receptor was obtained from an adult with an advanced solid tumor such as melanoma, head and neck, liver or kidney cancer. The sample in question was CD4+ or CD8+ T cells sorted from blood, obtained in a trial of the OX40 agonist ivuxolimab. CDR3 residues: CASSVSYEQYF. The CDR3 bases are TGTGCCAGCAGCGTTAGCTACGAGCAGTACTTC.